The sequence of this T cell receptor (beta chain) was determined in a study of T cell responses to AZD1222 COVID-19 vaccine. In the study overall: The analysis combined second doses at about 4 or about 12 weeks.

General observations from the study: Regions 160-218 and 743-854 held dominance among vaccine-associated CD4 TCRs, which spanned spike. Clonal diversity was possibly underestimated, and white British individuals and females predominated among donors. Without day 14 samples, only post-peak T cell repertoires were studied.

The protocol was immunoSEQ multiplex PCR, while the TCRdb copy is restricted to in-frame clones and leaves out a portion. The sample has roughly 150,000 clones, about 87% seen once. As for this clone: Its specificity is not known.

The V gene's germline CDR1 is LGHDT and CDR2 YNNKEL (reference sequence). Trimming removed 0 bases from V and 4 bases from J, with 12 bases in between. The CDR3 totals 15 residues. Source: peripheral blood, taken on day 0 of AZD1222 vaccination. The chain has TRBV3-1 (or the pseudogene TRBV3-2) and TRBJ2-5; TRBD2 is a possible D gene (5 bases). This clonotype was obtained from an adult in good health. The DNA of the CDR3 is TGTGCCAGCAGCCAAGACCCGGGGTCGGGAGAGACCCAGTACTTC. Its protein product is CASSQDPGSGETQYF.